This T cell receptor (beta chain) was captured in a study of beta chain features in type 1 diabetes. Notes on the study in general: Healthy donors had naive, central memory and Treg TCRB repertoires that appeared less similar than those seen among patients. Amplification by PCR could prefer shorter templates, with the same effect in patients and controls.

Populations isolated by sorting all had purity greater than 95%. Every bit of the isolated RNA underwent reverse transcription, so sequencing read expressed TCRB transcripts. Naive, central memory and regulatory T cell samples yielded around 3.9 million reads on average. Sequencing was performed with immunoSEQ multiplex PCR; in TCRdb, only in-frame clones are kept and a portion is missing. The sample consists of about 930,000 clones, roughly 17% of them appearing once. Trimming shortened V by 4 bases and J by 1 base, and 12 bases separated the two germline ends. The CDR3 is 15 amino acids. CDR1 and CDR2 from the germline V gene are SNHLY and FYNNEI. The table lists this clone with a few counts. The target antigen is unknown.

This chain links TRBV2 with TRBJ2-3; a possible D gene is TRBD1 (5 bases). This clonotype originated in a young woman in good health. What was sequenced was naive CD4+ T cells from blood. The CDR3 DNA sequence: TGTGCCAGCAGTGTCAGGGTTGCTGGCACAGATACGCAGTATTTT. The encoded protein is CASSVRVAGTDTQYF.